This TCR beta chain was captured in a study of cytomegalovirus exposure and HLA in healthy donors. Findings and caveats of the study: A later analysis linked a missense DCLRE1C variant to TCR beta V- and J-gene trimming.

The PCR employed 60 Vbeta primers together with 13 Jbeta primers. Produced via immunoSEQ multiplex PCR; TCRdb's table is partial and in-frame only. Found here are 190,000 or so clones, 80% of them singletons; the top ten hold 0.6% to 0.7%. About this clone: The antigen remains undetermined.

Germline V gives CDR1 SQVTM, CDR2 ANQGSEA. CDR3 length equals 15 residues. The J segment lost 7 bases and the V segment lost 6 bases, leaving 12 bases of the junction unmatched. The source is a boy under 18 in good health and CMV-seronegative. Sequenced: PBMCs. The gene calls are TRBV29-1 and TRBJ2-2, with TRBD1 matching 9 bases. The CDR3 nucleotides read TGCAGCGTCGTATCCCGGGACAGGGCTGACGGGGAGCTGTTTTTT. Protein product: CSVVSRDRADGELFF.